One and the same sample provided the 5 T cell receptor beta chains below, sequenced in a study of identical twins. TCRdb ran MiXCR on the 5' RACE reads and lists one entry per CDR3 protein. The sample holds 400,000 to 500,000 distinct CDR3 sequences, approximately 17% seen once. The sample consisted of naive T cells sorted from blood. These receptors were taken from a man over 45 in good health.

The V and J genes are TRBV28 and TRBJ2-7, with TRBD2 as a possible D gene (5 bases). CDR3 length equals 15 residues. Between the trimmed V and J ends, which lost 1 base and 4 bases, there was a span of 14 bases. From germline, CDR1 is MDHEN and CDR2 SYDVKM. CDR3 bases: TGTGCCAGCAGTTTATTTAAAGGGAGAGCATACGAGCAGTACTTC. This gives the protein CASSLFKGRAYEQYF. Full variable domain (remainder filled in from reference TRBV28 and TRBJ2-7): DVKVTQSSRYLVKRTGEKVFLECVQDMDHENMFWYRQDPGLGLRLIYFSYDVKMKEKGDIPEGYSVSREKKERFSLILESASTNQTSMYLCASSLFKGRAYEQYFGPGTRLTVT.

This clonotype was seen a handful of times. The V and J genes are TRBV7-2 and TRBJ2-5; TRBD2 aligns across 7 bases. Germline V gives CDR1 SGHTA, CDR2 FQGNSA. This CDR3 is built from 16 residues. The junction had 14 bases not matched to a gene; V was cut back by 5 bases and J by 5 bases. The CDR3 protein is CASSRSRTSIIETQYF. In DNA, the CDR3 is TGTGCCAGCAGCCGTTCCCGGACTAGTATCATTGAGACCCAGTACTTC.

This clonotype came up a few times. The rearrangement joins TRBV20-1 to TRBJ2-6; D ambiguous. Germline lookup yields CDR1 DFQATT and CDR2 SNEGSKA (reference sequence). This CDR3 contains 13 residues. Trimming took off 6 bases at V and 4 bases at J, with 10 bases between the two ends. The CDR3 reads CSASFSGANVLTF. The CDR3 coding sequence is TGCAGTGCATCCTTTTCCGGGGCCAACGTCCTGACTTTC.

Many counts were recorded for this clonotype. The genes are TRBV12-3 or TRBV12-4 and TRBJ2-1; tentatively, D is TRBD1 or TRBD2 (5 bases each). The CDR3 runs 13 residues. V shed 5 bases and J shed 8 bases, with 13 bases lying between them. The chain's CDR3 is CASSATTGYEQFF. The CDR3 DNA follows: TGTGCCAGCAGTGCGACTACAGGTTATGAGCAGTTCTTC.

This clonotype has at least ten counts. This sequence joins TRBV20-1 and TRBJ2-7; 9 bases agree with TRBD2. The germline CDR1 and CDR2 sequences are DFQATT and SNEGSKA (reference sequence). The CDR3 runs to 12 residues. V dropped 6 bases and J dropped 3; count of bases not matched to a gene: 3. In nucleotides, the CDR3 is TGCAGTGCCCAGACTAGCGGCTACGAGCAGTACTTC. This gives the protein CSAQTSGYEQYF.